A selection of T cell receptor beta chains follows, all from one sample in a study of T cells in Graves' hyperthyroidism and ophthalmopathy. One entry per CDR3 protein results from TCRdb running MiXCR on the multiplex PCR reads. This sample yields about 330,000 distinct CDR3 sequences, of which approximately 15% are seen a single time; 30% to 40% belongs to the top ten. Material: blood. These receptors came from a middle-aged woman with Graves' ophthalmopathy. The CDR3 runs from the conserved cysteine through the conserved F or W. The order of the fields is V gene, clone size, CDR3 length, J gene, D gene, CDR3 protein, CDR3 DNA. D genes are given only for firm matches. Clone size is not always given. Where it is, it says once, few, many or a class for expanded clones.

V gene: TRBV6-5; clone size: many; CDR3 length: 14; J gene: TRBJ2-7; D gene: TRBD1; CDR3 protein: CASSRGQGKSEQYF; CDR3 DNA: TGTGCCAGCAGTCGGGGACAGGGGAAAAGCGAGCAGTACTTC
V gene: TRBV19; clone size: .; CDR3 length: 15; J gene: TRBJ2-2; D gene: .; CDR3 protein: CASSIVPGWTGELFF; CDR3 DNA: TGTGCCAGTAGTATTGTCCCAGGGTGGACCGGGGAGCTGTTTTTT
V gene: TRBV28; clone size: few; CDR3 length: 16; J gene: TRBJ2-4; D gene: TRBD1; CDR3 protein: CASTTGTGGDFDIQYF; CDR3 DNA: TGTGCCAGCACCACCGGGACAGGGGGCGATTTTGACATTCAGTACTTC
V gene: TRBV20-1; clone size: many; CDR3 length: 13; J gene: TRBJ1-2; D gene: TRBD1; CDR3 protein: CSARGTGVSGYTF; CDR3 DNA: TGCAGTGCTAGAGGGACAGGGGTTTCTGGCTACACCTTC
V gene: TRBV20-1; clone size: many; CDR3 length: 14; J gene: TRBJ1-2; D gene: TRBD1; CDR3 protein: CSARNRDRVYGYTF; CDR3 DNA: TGCAGTGCTAGAAACCGGGACAGGGTGTATGGCTACACCTTC
V gene: TRBV18; clone size: many; CDR3 length: 15; J gene: TRBJ2-1; D gene: TRBD2; CDR3 protein: CASSPETSPYNEQFF; CDR3 DNA: TGTGCCAGCTCACCGGAGACTAGCCCATACAATGAGCAGTTCTTC
V gene: TRBV16; clone size: many; CDR3 length: 14; J gene: TRBJ1-1; D gene: TRBD1; CDR3 protein: CASSLDRAMGEAFF; CDR3 DNA: TGTGCCAGCAGCCTGGACAGGGCGATGGGTGAGGCTTTCTTT
V gene: TRBV29-1; clone size: .; CDR3 length: 14; J gene: TRBJ2-2; D gene: .; CDR3 protein: CSVGIGGAPGELFF; CDR3 DNA: TGCAGCGTTGGAATTGGGGGGGCCCCCGGGGAGCTGTTTTTT
V gene: TRBV12-3/TRBV12-4; clone size: many; CDR3 length: 15; J gene: TRBJ1-5; D gene: .; CDR3 protein: CASSSVGSLNQPQHF; CDR3 DNA: TGTGCCAGCAGTTCAGTCGGGTCCTTAAATCAGCCCCAGCATTTT
V gene: TRBV10-1; clone size: many; CDR3 length: 14; J gene: TRBJ2-7; D gene: .; CDR3 protein: CASSDWTVSYEQYF; CDR3 DNA: TGCGCCAGCAGTGACTGGACAGTTTCCTACGAGCAGTACTTC
V gene: TRBV4-1; clone size: .; CDR3 length: 16; J gene: TRBJ2-1; D gene: TRBD2; CDR3 protein: CASSQDRPSGFNEQFF; CDR3 DNA: TGCGCCAGCAGCCAAGATCGGCCTAGCGGGTTTAATGAGCAGTTCTTC
V gene: TRBV4-1; clone size: .; CDR3 length: 12; J gene: TRBJ1-2; D gene: TRBD1; CDR3 protein: CASSHTGVAYTF; CDR3 DNA: TGCGCCAGCAGCCATACAGGGGTAGCCTACACCTTC
V gene: TRBV24-1; clone size: many; CDR3 length: 15; J gene: TRBJ1-4; D gene: .; CDR3 protein: CATSDLGRGGEKLFF; CDR3 DNA: TGTGCCACCAGTGATTTAGGACGGGGAGGAGAAAAACTGTTTTTT
V gene: TRBV5-5; clone size: many; CDR3 length: 14; J gene: TRBJ1-1; D gene: .; CDR3 protein: CASSLVAGGTEAFF; CDR3 DNA: TGTGCCAGCAGCTTGGTTGCAGGAGGCACTGAAGCTTTCTTT
V gene: TRBV7-9; clone size: .; CDR3 length: 12; J gene: TRBJ1-3; D gene: .; CDR3 protein: CASSQGRPPIYF; CDR3 DNA: TGTGCCAGCAGCCAAGGACGCCCGCCCATATATTTT
V gene: TRBV11-1; clone size: .; CDR3 length: 14; J gene: TRBJ2-5; D gene: TRBD2; CDR3 protein: CASSLGAREGTQYF; CDR3 DNA: TGTGCCAGCAGCTTAGGTGCCAGGGAGGGGACCCAGTACTTC
V gene: TRBV20-1; clone size: .; CDR3 length: 15; J gene: TRBJ2-1; D gene: TRBD2; CDR3 protein: CSARTSGKAPYEQFF; CDR3 DNA: TGCAGTGCTAGGACTAGCGGGAAGGCCCCGTATGAGCAGTTCTTC